A single TCR beta chain is shown here with its context. Study processing details: From reference gene primer amplification, estimates of nucleated cell counts were derived. Libraries were prepared by immunoSEQ multiplex PCR; TCRdb keeps only in-frame clonotypes and omits some of them. That table furnishes V, J and clone size, whereas the DNA furnished D and trimming. Of a few hundred thousand clones listed, approximately 83% were seen once; the top ten hold more than 3.5%. This sample was included in a study of blood T cell repertoires in COVID-19. The wider study: Some COVID-19 samples were acute and others convalescent; all came from the United States, Italy and Spain. Sources were T cells, B-cell-depleted T cells, or PBMCs; the material itself was cDNA or gDNA.

The CDR3 extends over 15 amino acids. V lost 5 bases to trimming and J lost 1 base; unmatched junction nucleotides: 6. Per the germline V gene, CDR1 is LGHNT and CDR2 is FRNRAP. Sequencing input: PBMCs or T cells enriched from blood (not recorded which). The receptor was isolated from a woman between 25 and 40 years old who had recovered from COVID-19. The chain employs TRBV12-5 and TRBJ2-3; 7 bases are shared with TRBD1. For the CDR3, the DNA is TGTGCTAGTGGTCCCTCCGACAGGGGCACAGATACGCAGTATTTT. Protein: CASGPSDRGTDTQYF.